The clone carrying this TCR beta chain has ten or more counts. The sample originates from a study of early T cells in non-severe SARS-CoV-2 infection. Unique molecular identifiers (one per individual cDNA molecule) were attached. MiXCR, run by TCRdb on the 5' RACE reads, gives a single entry per CDR3 protein. The data hold about 46,000 distinct CDR3 sequences, with about 5.3% observed a single time. The sample was whole blood, taken at baseline. The clonotype was recovered from an adult who was a healthcare worker with PCR-confirmed SARS-CoV-2 infection or an uninfected control (not recorded which).

The CDR3 loop reads CASSLSGLTGGDEYEQYF. The CDR3 bases are TGTGCCAGCAGCTTATCTGGGCTGACGGGCGGAGATGAGTACGAGCAGTACTTC. V usage is TRBV7-8 and J usage is TRBJ2-7; D gene uncertain. The CDR3 covers 18 residues. Looked up from germline, CDR1 is SGHVS and CDR2 is FQNEAQ. Trimming took off 2 bases at V and 4 bases at J, with 24 bases between the two ends.